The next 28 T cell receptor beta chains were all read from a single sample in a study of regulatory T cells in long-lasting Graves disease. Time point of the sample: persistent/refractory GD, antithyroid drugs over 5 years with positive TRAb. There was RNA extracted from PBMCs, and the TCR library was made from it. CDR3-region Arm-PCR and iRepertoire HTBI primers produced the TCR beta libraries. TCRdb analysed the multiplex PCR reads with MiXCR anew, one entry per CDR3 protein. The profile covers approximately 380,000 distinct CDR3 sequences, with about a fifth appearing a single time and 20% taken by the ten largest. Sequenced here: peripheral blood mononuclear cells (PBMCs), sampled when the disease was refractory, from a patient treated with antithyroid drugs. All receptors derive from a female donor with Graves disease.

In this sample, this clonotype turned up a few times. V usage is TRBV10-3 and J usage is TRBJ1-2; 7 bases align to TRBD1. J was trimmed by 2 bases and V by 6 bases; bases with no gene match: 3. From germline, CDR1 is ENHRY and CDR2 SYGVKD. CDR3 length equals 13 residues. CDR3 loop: CAISSGQNYGYTF. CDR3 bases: TGTGCCATCAGCTCGGGACAGAACTATGGCTACACCTTC.

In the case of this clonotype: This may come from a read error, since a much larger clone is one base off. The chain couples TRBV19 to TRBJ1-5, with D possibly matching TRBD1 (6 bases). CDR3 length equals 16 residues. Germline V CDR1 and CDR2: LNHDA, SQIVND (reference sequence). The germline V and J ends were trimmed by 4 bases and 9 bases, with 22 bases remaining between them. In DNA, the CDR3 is TGTGCCAGTAGTACCTTGAACGGTACAGGGTATCGGCCCCAGCATTTT. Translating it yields CASSTLNGTGYRPQHF.

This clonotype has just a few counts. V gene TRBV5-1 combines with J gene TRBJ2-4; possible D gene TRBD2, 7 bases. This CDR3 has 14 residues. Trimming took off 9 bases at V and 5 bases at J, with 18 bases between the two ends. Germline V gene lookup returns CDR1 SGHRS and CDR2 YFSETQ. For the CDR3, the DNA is TGCGCCACGAGGGGGGGGGACGATGAAAACATTCAGTACTTC. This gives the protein CATRGGDDENIQYF.

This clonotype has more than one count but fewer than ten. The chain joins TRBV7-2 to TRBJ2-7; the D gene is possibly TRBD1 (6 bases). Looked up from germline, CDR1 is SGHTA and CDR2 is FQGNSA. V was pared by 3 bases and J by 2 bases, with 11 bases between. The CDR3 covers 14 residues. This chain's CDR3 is CASSLIPGAYEQYF. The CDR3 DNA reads TGTGCCAGCAGCTTGATTCCAGGGGCCTACGAGCAGTACTTC. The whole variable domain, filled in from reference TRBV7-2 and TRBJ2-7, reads GAGVSQSPSNKVTEKGKDVELRCDPISGHTALYWYRQSLGQGLEFLIYFQGNSAPDKSGLPSDRFSAERTGGSVSTLTIQRTQQEDSAVYLCASSLIPGAYEQYFGPGTRLTVT.

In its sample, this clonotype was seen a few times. CDR3: CASSGGGPNTIYF. CDR3 coding DNA: TGTGCCAGCAGTGGGGGGGGCCCAAACACCATATATTTT. The chain combines TRBV28 with TRBJ1-3, with TRBD1 as a possible D gene (6 bases). CDR1 MDHEN and CDR2 SYDVKM come from the germline V gene. Trimming pared 5 bases from V and 6 bases from J, leaving 11 bases between. This CDR3 spans 13 amino acids.

The CDR3 DNA reads TGCGCCAGCAGCTTGGGATGGGGGACTAGCGGTGACGAGCAGTACTTC. Its translation: CASSLGWGTSGDEQYF. The chain uses TRBV5-1 and TRBJ2-7; the match to TRBD2 covers 11 bases. With V trimmed by 0 bases and J by 5 bases, 7 bases remained unmatched. CDR1 is SGHRS, CDR2 YFSETQ, per germline. This CDR3 comprises 16 residues.

CDR3 in DNA: TGTGCCATCAGAGGGGACCGGAACACTGAAGCTTTCTTT. It encodes CAIRGDRNTEAFF. The V gene is TRBV10-3, the J gene TRBJ1-1, with a possible D match to TRBD1 (5 bases). The CDR3 runs 13 residues. Deletions cut 6 bases from V and 1 base from J, with 9 bases between. Per the germline V gene, CDR1 is ENHRY and CDR2 is SYGVKD.

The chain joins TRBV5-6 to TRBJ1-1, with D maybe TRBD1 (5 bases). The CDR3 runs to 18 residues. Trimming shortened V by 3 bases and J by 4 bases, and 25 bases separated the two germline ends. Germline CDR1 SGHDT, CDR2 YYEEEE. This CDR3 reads CASSSVRIGWYGTTEAFF. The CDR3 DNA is TGTGCCAGCAGCTCAGTAAGGATCGGGTGGTACGGGACCACTGAAGCTTTCTTT.

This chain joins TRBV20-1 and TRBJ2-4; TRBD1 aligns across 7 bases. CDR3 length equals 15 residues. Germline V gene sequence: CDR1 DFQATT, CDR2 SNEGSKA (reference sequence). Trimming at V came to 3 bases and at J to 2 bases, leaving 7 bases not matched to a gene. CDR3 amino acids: CSASSTQGTKNIQYF. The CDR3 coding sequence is TGCAGTGCTAGCTCGACACAGGGGACCAAAAACATTCAGTACTTC.

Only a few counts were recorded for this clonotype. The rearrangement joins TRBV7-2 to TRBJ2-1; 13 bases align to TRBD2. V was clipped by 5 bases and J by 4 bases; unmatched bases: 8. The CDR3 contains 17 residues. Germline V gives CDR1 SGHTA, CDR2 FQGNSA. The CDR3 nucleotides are TGTGCCAGCAGCATCCGGACTAGCGGGAGTGGGTACAATGAGCAGTTCTTC. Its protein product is CASSIRTSGSGYNEQFF. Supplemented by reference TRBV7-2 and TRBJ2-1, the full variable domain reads GAGVSQSPSNKVTEKGKDVELRCDPISGHTALYWYRQSLGQGLEFLIYFQGNSAPDKSGLPSDRFSAERTGGSVSTLTIQRTQQEDSAVYLCASSIRTSGSGYNEQFFGPGTRLTVL.

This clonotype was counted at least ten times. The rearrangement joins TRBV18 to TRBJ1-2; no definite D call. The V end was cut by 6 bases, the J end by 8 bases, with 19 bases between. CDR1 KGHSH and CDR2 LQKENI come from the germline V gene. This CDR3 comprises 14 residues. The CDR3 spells CASSPRADIDGYTF. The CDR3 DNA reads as TGTGCCAGCTCCCCGCGGGCCGACATAGACGGCTACACCTTC.

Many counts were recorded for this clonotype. Written as DNA, the CDR3 is TGTGCCAGCAGTTTGGGTCAAGGACTCCTCGACGGCTACGAGCAGTACTTC. Protein: CASSLGQGLLDGYEQYF. This chain links TRBV28 with TRBJ2-7; weak D call: TRBD2 (5 bases). Trimming left V 3 bases short and J 3 bases short, with 21 bases between. The CDR3 is 17 amino acids. Germline assignment: CDR1 MDHEN and CDR2 SYDVKM.

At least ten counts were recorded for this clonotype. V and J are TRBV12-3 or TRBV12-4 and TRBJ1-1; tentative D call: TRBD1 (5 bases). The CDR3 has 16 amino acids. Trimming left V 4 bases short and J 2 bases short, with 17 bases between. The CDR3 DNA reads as TGTGCCAGCAGTTCGGGGGTGGGGGTAGGAAACACTGAAGCTTTCTTT. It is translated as CASSSGVGVGNTEAFF.

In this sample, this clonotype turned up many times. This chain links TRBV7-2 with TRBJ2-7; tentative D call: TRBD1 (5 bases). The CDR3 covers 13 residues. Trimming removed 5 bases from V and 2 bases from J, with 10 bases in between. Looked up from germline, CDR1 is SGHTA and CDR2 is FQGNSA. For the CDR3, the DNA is TGTGCCAGCAGCGACCGACAGACCTACGAGCAGTACTTC. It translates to CASSDRQTYEQYF.

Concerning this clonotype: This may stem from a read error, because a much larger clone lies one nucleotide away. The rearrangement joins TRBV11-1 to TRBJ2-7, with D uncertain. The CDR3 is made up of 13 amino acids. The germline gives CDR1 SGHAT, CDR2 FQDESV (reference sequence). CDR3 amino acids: CAGSLRPSGEQYF. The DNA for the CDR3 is TGTGCCGGCAGCTTGCGGCCCTCCGGGGAGCAGTACTTC.

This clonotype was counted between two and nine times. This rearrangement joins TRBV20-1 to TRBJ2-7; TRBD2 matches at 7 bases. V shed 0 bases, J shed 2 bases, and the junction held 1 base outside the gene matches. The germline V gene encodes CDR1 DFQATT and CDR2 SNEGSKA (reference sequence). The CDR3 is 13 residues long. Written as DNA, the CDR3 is TGCAGTGCTAGAGATGCGGGAGCCTACGAGCAGTACTTC. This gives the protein CSARDAGAYEQYF.

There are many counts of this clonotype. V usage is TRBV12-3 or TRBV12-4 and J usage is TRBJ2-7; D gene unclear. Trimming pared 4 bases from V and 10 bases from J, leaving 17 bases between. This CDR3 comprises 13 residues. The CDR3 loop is CASSSGPQTHQYF. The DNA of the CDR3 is TGTGCCAGCAGTTCCGGGCCACAAACGCACCAGTACTTC.

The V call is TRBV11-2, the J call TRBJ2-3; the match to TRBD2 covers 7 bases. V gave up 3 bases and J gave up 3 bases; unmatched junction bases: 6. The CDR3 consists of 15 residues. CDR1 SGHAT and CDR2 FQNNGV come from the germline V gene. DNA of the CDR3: TGTGCCAGCAGCTTGGCGGGAGAAGTAACAGATACGCAGTATTTT. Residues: CASSLAGEVTDTQYF.

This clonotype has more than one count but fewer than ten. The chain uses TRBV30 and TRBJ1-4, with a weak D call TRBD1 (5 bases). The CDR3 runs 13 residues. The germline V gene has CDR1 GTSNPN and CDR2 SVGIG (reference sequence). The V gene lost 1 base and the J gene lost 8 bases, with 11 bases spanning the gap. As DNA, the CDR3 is TGTGCCTGGAGTGAGACAGTGGGGGAAAAACTGTTTTTT. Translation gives CAWSETVGEKLFF.

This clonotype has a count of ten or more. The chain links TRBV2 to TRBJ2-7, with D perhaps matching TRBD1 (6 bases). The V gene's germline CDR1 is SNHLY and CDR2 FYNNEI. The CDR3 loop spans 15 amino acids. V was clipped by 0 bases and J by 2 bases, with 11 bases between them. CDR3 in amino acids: CASSEASGTTYEQYF. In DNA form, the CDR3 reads TGTGCCAGCAGTGAAGCGTCCGGGACAACCTACGAGCAGTACTTC.

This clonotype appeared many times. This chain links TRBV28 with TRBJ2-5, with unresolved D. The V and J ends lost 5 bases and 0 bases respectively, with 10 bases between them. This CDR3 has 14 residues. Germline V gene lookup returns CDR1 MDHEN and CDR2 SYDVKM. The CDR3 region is CASSLPEYQETQYF. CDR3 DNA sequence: TGTGCCAGCAGTCTACCAGAGTACCAAGAGACCCAGTACTTC. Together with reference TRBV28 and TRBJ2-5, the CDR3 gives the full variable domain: DVKVTQSSRYLVKRTGEKVFLECVQDMDHENMFWYRQDPGLGLRLIYFSYDVKMKEKGDIPEGYSVSREKKERFSLILESASTNQTSMYLCASSLPEYQETQYFGPGTRLLVL.

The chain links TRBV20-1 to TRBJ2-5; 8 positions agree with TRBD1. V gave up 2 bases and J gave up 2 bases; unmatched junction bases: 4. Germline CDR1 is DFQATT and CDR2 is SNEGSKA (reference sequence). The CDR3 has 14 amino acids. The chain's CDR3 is CSARTGQGQETQYF. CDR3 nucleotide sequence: TGCAGTGCTAGAACCGGACAGGGACAAGAGACCCAGTACTTC.

The CDR3 sequence is CASSRSGRAVQAGELFF. The CDR3 nucleotides are TGTGCCAGCAGCCGTAGCGGGAGGGCCGTTCAGGCCGGGGAGCTGTTTTTT. J is TRBJ2-2 and V is TRBV11-2, with 11 nucleotides matching TRBD2. Per the germline V gene, CDR1 is SGHAT and CDR2 is FQNNGV. V lost 5 bases to trimming and J lost 6 bases; unmatched junction nucleotides: 11. CDR3 length: 17 residues.

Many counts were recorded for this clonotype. CDR3 coding DNA: TGTGCCAGCATGGATCGGGGACAAACTGTTCAGCCCCAGCATTTT. This gives the protein CASMDRGQTVQPQHF. The chain links TRBV6-1 to TRBJ1-5, with a possible D match to TRBD1 (6 bases). Trimming took off 7 bases at V and 6 bases at J, with 19 bases between the two ends. Germline V lookup: CDR1 MNHNS, CDR2 SASEGT. The CDR3 is made up of 15 amino acids.

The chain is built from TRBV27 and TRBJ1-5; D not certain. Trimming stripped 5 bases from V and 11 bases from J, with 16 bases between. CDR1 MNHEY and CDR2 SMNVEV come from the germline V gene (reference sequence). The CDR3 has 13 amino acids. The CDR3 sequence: CASSRGRGETQHF. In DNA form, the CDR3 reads TGTGCCAGCAGTCGAGGGCGTGGCGAGACCCAGCATTTT.

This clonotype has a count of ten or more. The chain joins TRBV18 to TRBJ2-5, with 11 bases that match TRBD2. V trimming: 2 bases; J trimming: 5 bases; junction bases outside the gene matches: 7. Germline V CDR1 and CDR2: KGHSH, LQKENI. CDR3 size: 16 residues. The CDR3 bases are TGTGCCAGCTCACCAAGTTGGCTAGCGGGAGGCGAGACCCAGTACTTC. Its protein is CASSPSWLAGGETQYF. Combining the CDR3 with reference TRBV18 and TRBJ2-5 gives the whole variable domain NAGVMQNPRHLVRRRGQEARLRCSPMKGHSHVYWYRQLPEEGLKFMVYLQKENIIDESGMPKERFSAEFPKEGPSILRIQQVVRGDSAAYFCASSPSWLAGGETQYFGPGTRLLVL.

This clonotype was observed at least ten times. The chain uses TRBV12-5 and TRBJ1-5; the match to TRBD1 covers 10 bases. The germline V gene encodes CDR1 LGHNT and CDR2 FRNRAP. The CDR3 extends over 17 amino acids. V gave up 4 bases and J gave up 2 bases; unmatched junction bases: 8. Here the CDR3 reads CASGSYTGTGGNQPQHF. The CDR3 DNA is TGTGCTAGTGGTTCATATACCGGGACAGGGGGCAATCAGCCCCAGCATTTT. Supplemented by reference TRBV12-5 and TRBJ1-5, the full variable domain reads DARVTQTPRHKVTEMGQEVTMRCQPILGHNTVFWYRQTMMQGLELLAYFRNRAPLDDSGMPKDRFSAEMPDATLATLKIQPSEPRDSAVYFCASGSYTGTGGNQPQHFGDGTRLSIL.

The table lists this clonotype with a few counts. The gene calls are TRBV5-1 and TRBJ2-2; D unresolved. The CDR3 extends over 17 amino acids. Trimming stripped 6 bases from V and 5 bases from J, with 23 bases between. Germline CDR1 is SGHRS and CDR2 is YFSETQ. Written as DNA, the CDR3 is TGCGCCAGCACCCTTGGAAGCTCAGCTCTGGGGACCGGGGAGCTGTTTTTT. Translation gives CASTLGSSALGTGELFF.